These 11 T cell receptor beta chains originate from one sample sequenced in a study of cytomegalovirus exposure and HLA in healthy donors. Both 60 Vbeta primers and 13 Jbeta primers went into the PCR. Here immunoSEQ multiplex PCR was the method, and the copy in TCRdb shows in-frame clones only, minus some. The repertoire holds some 120,000 clones, roughly 10% seen once, with around 5% in the top ten. Sample: PBMCs. The receptors shown here come from a woman between 18 and 29 years old in good health and CMV-seropositive.

This chain joins TRBV5-1 and TRBJ1-2; 7 positions match TRBD1. The V gene end was trimmed by 7 bases and the J gene end by 4 bases; junction bases not matched to a gene: 13. This CDR3 is built from 15 residues. Germline-derived CDR1 and CDR2 are SGHRS and YFSETQ. This chain's CDR3 is CASRPRTGPIYGYTF. As DNA, the CDR3 is TGCGCCAGCCGCCCTCGGACAGGACCAATCTATGGCTACACCTTC.

The J gene is TRBJ2-1, the V gene TRBV5-6; 7 bases agree with TRBD2. From germline, CDR1 is SGHDT and CDR2 YYEEEE. The CDR3 has 15 amino acids. V gave up 4 bases and J gave up 3 bases; unmatched junction bases: 7. The CDR3 region has the DNA TGTGCCAGCAGCCAAGGGGAGGGGAACTACAATGAGCAGTTCTTC. Translated: CASSQGEGNYNEQFF.

In its sample, this clone was seen a few times. The rearrangement joins TRBV30 to TRBJ1-3, with 8 bases aligning to TRBD1. The germline V gene encodes CDR1 GTSNPN and CDR2 SVGIG (reference sequence). The V and J ends lost 3 bases and 0 bases, in that order; junction bases with no gene match: 1. The CDR3 extends over 14 amino acids. The CDR3 DNA is TGTGCCTGGAGGGACAGGGCCTCTGGAAACACCATATATTTT. Translation gives CAWRDRASGNTIYF.

This clone was recorded a few times. The chain has TRBV4-1 and TRBJ2-7; the match to TRBD2 covers 13 bases. This CDR3 has 15 amino acids. Germline V gene lookup returns CDR1 MGHRA and CDR2 YSYEKL. Trimming cost V 3 bases and J 2 bases; bases outside gene matches: 1. The DNA for the CDR3 is TGCGCCAGCAGCCAGGGGACTAGCGGGACCTACGAGCAGTACTTC. Translated, it gives CASSQGTSGTYEQYF.

The chain carries TRBV7-8 and TRBJ2-6; TRBD2 matches at 7 bases. V shed 0 bases, J shed 2 bases, and the junction held 1 base outside the gene matches. CDR3 length: 16 residues. The V gene's germline CDR1 is SGHVS and CDR2 FQNEAQ. In nucleotides, the CDR3 is TGTGCCAGCAGCTTAGCGGGAGGGGCTGGGGCCAACGTCCTGACTTTC. The encoded protein is CASSLAGGAGANVLTF.

The chain has TRBV19 and TRBJ2-7, with D possibly TRBD2 on 6 matching bases. Trimming shortened V by 5 bases and J by 9 bases, and 17 bases separated the two germline ends. Germline CDR1 LNHDA, CDR2 SQIVND (reference sequence). This CDR3 has 13 amino acids. The CDR3 protein is CASSASGTLGQYF. The CDR3 region has the DNA TGTGCCAGTAGTGCGTCCGGGACTCTAGGGCAGTACTTC.

This clone showed up just a few times. The rearrangement uses TRBV7-6 and TRBJ2-7, with TRBD1 matching 9 bases. CDR3 length equals 13 residues. Per the germline V gene, CDR1 is SGHVS and CDR2 is FNYEAQ. With V trimmed by 5 bases and J by 6 bases, 5 bases remained unmatched. The CDR3 nucleotides read TGTGCCAGCAGCGGGGGACAGGGTGGCGAGCAGTACTTC. Protein: CASSGGQGGEQYF. Full variable domain (remainder filled in from reference TRBV7-6 and TRBJ2-7): GAGVSQSPRYKVTKRGQDVALRCDPISGHVSLYWYRQALGQGPEFLTYFNYEAQQDKSGLPNDRFSAERPEGSISTLTIQRTEQRDSAMYRCASSGGQGGEQYFGPGTRLTVT.

This clone has just a few counts. This sequence joins TRBV2 and TRBJ1-2; 9 nucleotides agree with TRBD1. V lost 2 bases and J lost 7; bases outside the gene matches: 11. There are 16 residues in the CDR3. Germline CDR1 SNHLY, CDR2 FYNNEI. CDR3 DNA sequence: TGTGCCAGCAGTGAATATAGGGGACAGGGATCTAGTGGCTACACCTTC. Amino acids: CASSEYRGQGSSGYTF. Supplemented by reference TRBV2 and TRBJ1-2, the full variable domain reads EPEVTQTPSHQVTQMGQEVILRCVPISNHLYFYWYRQILGQKVEFLVSFYNNEISEKSEIFDDQFSVERPDGSNFTLKIRSTKLEDSAMYFCASSEYRGQGSSGYTFGSGTRLTVV.

V and J are TRBV27 and TRBJ2-1, with TRBD1 identical over 10 bases. The CDR3 has 15 residues. V lost 3 bases, J lost 3 bases, and 2 bases stayed unmatched. Per germline, CDR1 MNHEY and CDR2 SMNVEV (reference sequence). The DNA for the CDR3 is TGTGCCAGCAGTTTCTGGGACAGGGGCTACAATGAGCAGTTCTTC. This sequence encodes CASSFWDRGYNEQFF.

This clone has only a few counts. The gene calls are TRBV5-6 and TRBJ1-2, with D perhaps matching TRBD1 (6 bases). The V end lost 3 bases, the J end lost 4 bases, and 22 bases lay between the germline ends. The CDR3 sequence is 17 residues long. Germline CDR1 reads SGHDT; CDR2 reads YYEEEE. The CDR3 DNA reads TGTGCCAGCAGCTGGGAACAGGGAAACCTTGGCTTCTATGGCTACACCTTC. Translated: CASSWEQGNLGFYGYTF.

This clone was detected a few times. The same CDR3 arises from other DNA sequences in this sample as well. The chain links TRBV4-1 to TRBJ1-1; 12 bases are a match to TRBD1. CDR1 and CDR2 from the germline V gene are MGHRA and YSYEKL. This CDR3 contains 15 residues. V lost 4 bases, J lost 6 bases, and 6 bases stayed unmatched. Written as DNA, the CDR3 is TGCGCCAGCAGCCGAGGGACAGGGGGCAGTTCTGAAGCTTTCTTT. This codes for CASSRGTGGSSEAFF.